This T cell receptor beta chain was observed in a study of CD4+ T cells in melanoma. Study findings and constraints: CD8+ T cell, macrophage and B cell function reportedly correlated with neoantigen-specific CD4+ T cells. In melanoma, neoantigen-specific CD4+ T cells reportedly differed in differentiation state.

The CDR3 runs 15 residues. V was trimmed by 2 bases and J by 0 bases, leaving 11 bases between them. From germline, CDR1 is SGDLS and CDR2 YYNGEE. This clone was seen repeatedly, ten times or more. What it binds is not known. Measured with immunoSEQ multiplex PCR; TCRdb has only the in-frame clones, and not every one. This table has roughly 52,000 clones, more than 60% appearing once. The receptor was isolated from a human donor with melanoma. The chain couples TRBV9 to TRBJ1-1, with D possibly being TRBD1 (6 bases). Sequences were obtained from tumor tissue. The CDR3 DNA follows: TGTGCCAGCAGCGTTACAGGGCGCATGAACACTGAAGCTTTCTTT. Amino acids: CASSVTGRMNTEAFF.